The sequence of this T cell receptor (beta chain) was determined in a study of blood T cell repertoires in COVID-19 (dated by TCRdb to about 2020). Broadly, across the study: Collaborator samples came from the United States, Italy and Spain and covered acute and convalescent phases of COVID-19. The prospective study material was composed of cDNA or gDNA derived from T cells, B-cell-depleted T cells, or PBMCs. Subjects who had been exposed to COVID-19, were actively infected with it, or had recovered from it provided the deeply sampled blood TCRbeta repertoires that made up the dataset. The repertoires were released in a freely available public database meant as a resource for research on the immune response to SARS-CoV-2. Samples were obtained from the ongoing ImmuneRACE study (first 160 participants) and from approximately 1,200 subjects provided by 6 global collaborators. The sample metadata nearly always contained a de-identified subject ID, COVID-19 status, age in years and sex. Where available, HLA class I and class II types were obtained from metadata supplied by the sample provider rather than from assay-based typing. The full study reports these points: The quantity of clinical and demographic metadata differed by source and by participant and was supplied without curation.

This clone was recorded once. Its cognate antigen has yet to be identified. Base qualities are not recorded, but no much larger clone differs from it by a single base. The immunoSEQ Assay, a bias-controlled multiplex PCR, was used to amplify TCRbeta CDR3 regions from genomic DNA. Per the source publication's procedure: Within the assay, amplification of reference gene primers was used to estimate how many nucleated cells each sample contained. Sequence reads were collapsed and filtered to measure the absolute abundance of every unique TCRbeta CDR3 rearrangement. For each sample, productive Simpson clonality was calculated by taking the square root of Simpson's diversity index across productive rearrangements. TCRdb took over this immuneACCESS table, retaining in-frame rearrangements with V and J assigned. Such tables are incomplete; in checked studies, under half of the missing clones stem from an unresolved V gene, and the remainder is unexplained. V and J calls and clone size are those listed in that table; D and trimming were worked out from the DNA. The sample table contains 190,000 or so clones; only one count was recorded for about 86% of them. 0.7% to 0.85% of the sample is taken by the ten largest.

Whole blood was collected in K2EDTA tubes by collaborating institutions according to the institutions' own protocols. For TCRbeta analysis, collaborators shipped samples as frozen whole blood, isolated PBMCs, or DNA extracted from either of those sample types. Source material: peripheral blood. This TCR came from a woman aged 70-85 years with acute or convalescent COVID-19.

In nucleotides, the sequence is TGTGCCAGCAGCTTCAGGGGGAACTATGGCTACACCTTC. It specifies CASSFRGNYGYTF. Recombination linked TRBV11-3 to TRBJ1-2, and TRBD1 aligns with 7 junction nucleotides. The CDR3 spans 13 residues, from the cysteine through the phenylalanine. CDR3 DNA is the only sequence kept; it has 39 bases, read in frame from the first base. Per the germline V gene, SGHNT is the CDR1 and YENEEA is the CDR2. At the junction V is shortened by 3 bases and J by 2 bases; bases outside the gene matches: 0.